A selection of T cell receptor beta chains follows, all from one sample in a study of lymphopenia after photon versus proton radiotherapy. Profiling relied on immunoSEQ multiplex PCR, and the TCRdb table lists in-frame clones only, not all of them. The data hold roughly 65,000 clones, with approximately 91% observed a single time. Here the sequenced sample was peripheral blood, taken from a patient treated with photon-based radiotherapy. The receptors stem from a woman aged 70-85 years with pancreatic cancer. CDR3s include the opening cysteine and the closing phenylalanine or tryptophan. D genes are given only for firm matches. Size is omitted from some rows. Given values are once, few, many or a class for expanded clones.

.,TRBV14,TRBJ1-2,.,TGTGCCAGCAGCCCGTTGGGGAACTATGGCTACACCTTC,CASSPLGNYGYTF
.,TRBV4-2,TRBJ2-7,.,TGTGCCAGCAGCCAAGATGTTCAAGTGGTTCTCTACGAGCAGTACTTC,CASSQDVQVVLYEQYF
.,TRBV6-1,TRBJ2-1,TRBD2,TGTGCCAGCAGTGGCGGAGGACTAGCGGGCAAAATTAATGAGCAGTTCTTC,CASSGGGLAGKINEQFF
.,TRBV5-4,TRBJ1-2,TRBD1,TGTGCCAGCAGCTTAGTGGGGCAGGGGGTCTATGGCTACACCTTC,CASSLVGQGVYGYTF
.,TRBV4-3,TRBJ2-1,.,TGCGCCAGCAGCCAAGAACTGGGCAATGAGCAGTTCTTC,CASSQELGNEQFF
.,TRBV5-1,TRBJ2-5,.,TGCGCCAGCAGCGTGCAGGGCCAAGAGACCCAGTACTTC,CASSVQGQETQYF
.,TRBV18,TRBJ2-7,TRBD1,TGTGCCAGCTCACCCGACAGGGGCGCGTACGAGCAGTACTTC,CASSPDRGAYEQYF
once,TRBV6-1,TRBJ1-5,.,TGTGCCAGCAGTGAACAGGGTAGGGAGCCCCAGCATTTT,CASSEQGREPQHF
.,TRBV5-1,TRBJ2-2,.,TGCGCCAGCAGCTCGTGGGGGACTGGGACCGGGGAGCTGTTTTTT,CASSSWGTGTGELFF
.,TRBV7-2,TRBJ1-4,.,TGTGCCAGCAGCTTAGCTAGGGGTTTGACTAATGAAAAACTGTTTTTT,CASSLARGLTNEKLFF
few,TRBV18,TRBJ1-2,.,TGTGCCAGCTCACCAAAATCCCGAGGCGGACATGGCTACACCTTC,CASSPKSRGGHGYTF
once,TRBV9,TRBJ2-2,TRBD2,TGTGCCAGCAGCGTAGGCGGGAGTGGAACCGGGGAGCTGTTTTTT,CASSVGGSGTGELFF
.,TRBV6-1,TRBJ1-5,.,TGTGCCAGCAGTGAAACCTCCAGGCAGCCCCAGCATTTT,CASSETSRQPQHF
.,TRBV28,TRBJ2-7,TRBD2,TGTGCCAGCAGTCAACATTTACTAGCGGGAGGTCCCTACGAGCAGTACTTC,CASSQHLLAGGPYEQYF
.,TRBV15,TRBJ2-3,TRBD2,TGTGCCACCGACCGTAGCGGGAGTTACACAGATACGCAGTATTTT,CATDRSGSYTDTQYF
.,TRBV5-1,TRBJ2-2,.,TGCGCCAGCAGCTCCGGGAGAGGCGGAGGGTACACCGGGGAGCTGTTTTTT,CASSSGRGGGYTGELFF
.,TRBV10-3,TRBJ2-5,.,TGTGCCATCAGTGGACTGCCGGGGAAAGGGGAAGAGACCCAGTACTTC,CAISGLPGKGEETQYF
.,TRBV5-8,TRBJ1-2,.,TGTGCCAGCAGCTTGGGGCAGGGCTCCTATGGCTACACCTTC,CASSLGQGSYGYTF
.,TRBV7-3,TRBJ1-2,.,TGTGCCAGCGGACGGGACTCCTACTATGGCTACACCTTC,CASGRDSYYGYTF
once,TRBV7-9,TRBJ1-5,.,TGTGCCAGCAGCACCCTCAATCAGCCCCAGCATTTT,CASSTLNQPQHF